Below, 4 T cell receptor beta chains from the same sample are listed, as sequenced in a study of cytomegalovirus exposure and HLA in healthy donors. Repertoires were generated with immunoSEQ multiplex PCR, while TCRdb's copy carries only in-frame clones and drops some. The data contain around 130,000 clones, roughly 90% of them singletons. Sequenced sample: PBMCs. Receptors originate from a man aged 30 to 45 in good health and CMV-seronegative.

This chain joins TRBV7-9 and TRBJ2-7, with 10 bases aligning to TRBD1. The CDR3 sequence is 16 residues long. V lost 5 bases to trimming and J lost 0 bases; unmatched junction nucleotides: 7. In germline, CDR1 is SEHNR, CDR2 FQNEAQ (reference sequence). The CDR3 sequence is CASSSRTGGASYEQYF. Written as DNA, the CDR3 is TGTGCCAGCAGCAGCCGGACAGGGGGTGCCTCCTACGAGCAGTACTTC.

This chain joins TRBV5-1 and TRBJ1-4; D remains unclear. V lost 2 bases and J 1 base, leaving 6 bases between the germline ends. The CDR3 spans 14 residues. Per germline, CDR1 SGHRS and CDR2 YFSETQ. The CDR3 DNA is TGCGCCAGCAGCTTTGCACAAACTAATGAAAAACTGTTTTTT. It specifies CASSFAQTNEKLFF.

The chain carries TRBV4-1 and TRBJ2-7; a weak D match, TRBD1 (6 bases). CDR3 length equals 13 residues. The ends were cut back, 4 bases at V and 1 base at J, with 8 bases in the middle. Per the germline V gene, CDR1 is MGHRA and CDR2 is YSYEKL. CDR3 protein: CASSPGQSYEQYF. The CDR3 DNA reads TGCGCCAGCAGCCCCGGACAGTCCTACGAGCAGTACTTC.

A word on this clone: The identical CDR3 is also encoded by other nucleotide sequences in the sample. The chain recombines TRBV18 with TRBJ2-2, with 8 bases lining up with TRBD1. Germline V gene lookup returns CDR1 KGHSH and CDR2 LQKENI. The CDR3 runs 13 residues. Unmatched junction bases numbered 2, after V lost 5 bases and J lost 6 bases. Here the CDR3 reads CASSEQGAGELFF. DNA of the CDR3: TGTGCCAGCTCAGAACAGGGGGCCGGGGAGCTGTTTTTT.